The entry below gives a single TCR beta chain sequence along with its context. This sample was included in a study of blood T cell repertoires in COVID-19. Authors' processing steps: Estimates of nucleated cell counts were drawn from the amplification of reference gene primers. Measured with immunoSEQ multiplex PCR; TCRdb has only the in-frame clones, and not every one. V and J calls and clone size come straight from that table; D and trimming were deduced from the DNA. The sample carries approximately 89,000 clones, more than 90% recorded once. CDR3 length: 16 amino acids. The V and J ends lost 1 base and 0 bases respectively, with 13 bases between them. Germline V gene data show CDR1 as KGHSH and CDR2 as LQKENI.

The sequence was obtained from a human donor with active COVID-19. The donor label of this sample is uncertain. The chain combines TRBV18 with TRBJ2-7, with D possibly TRBD2 on 6 matching bases. Sequenced: peripheral blood. In DNA, the CDR3 is TGTGCCAGCTCACCACTTTCGGGGGTTAGCTCCTACGAGCAGTACTTC. Translating gives CASSPLSGVSSYEQYF.